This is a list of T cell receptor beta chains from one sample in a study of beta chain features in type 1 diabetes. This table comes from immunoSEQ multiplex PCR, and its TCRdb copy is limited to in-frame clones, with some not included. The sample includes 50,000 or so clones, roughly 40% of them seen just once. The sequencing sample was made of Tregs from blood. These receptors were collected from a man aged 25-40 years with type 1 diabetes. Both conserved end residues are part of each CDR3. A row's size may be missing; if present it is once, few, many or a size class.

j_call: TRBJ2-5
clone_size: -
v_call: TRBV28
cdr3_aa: CASSFRDMETQYF

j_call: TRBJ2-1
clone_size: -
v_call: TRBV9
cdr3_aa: CASSVVGGLYNEQFF

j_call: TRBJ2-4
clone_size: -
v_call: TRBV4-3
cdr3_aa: CASSPLADLAKNIQYF

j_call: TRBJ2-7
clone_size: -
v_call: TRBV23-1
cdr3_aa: CASSQSRTSGRSSSYEQYF

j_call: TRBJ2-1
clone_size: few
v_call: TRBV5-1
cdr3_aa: CASSFREGKESEQFF

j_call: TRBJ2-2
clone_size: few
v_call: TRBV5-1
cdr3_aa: CASSRTGTNTGELFF

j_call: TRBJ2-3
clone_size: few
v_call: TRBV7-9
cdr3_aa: CASSLPHGGRAITDTQYF

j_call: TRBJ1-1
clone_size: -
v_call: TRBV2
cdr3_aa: CASSGQGNTEAFF

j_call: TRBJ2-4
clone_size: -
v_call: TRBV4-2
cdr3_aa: CASSQAGKNIQYF

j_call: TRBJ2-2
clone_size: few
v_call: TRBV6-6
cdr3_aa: CASSKTSDRGGELFF

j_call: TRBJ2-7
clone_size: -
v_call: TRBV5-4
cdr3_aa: CASSLMQGLGEQYF

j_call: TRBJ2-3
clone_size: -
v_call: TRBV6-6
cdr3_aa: CASSPPGTDTQYF

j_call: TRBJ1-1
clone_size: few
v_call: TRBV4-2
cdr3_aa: CASSPFGQGEMNTEAFF

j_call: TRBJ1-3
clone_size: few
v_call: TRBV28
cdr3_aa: CASSFVSSGNTIYF

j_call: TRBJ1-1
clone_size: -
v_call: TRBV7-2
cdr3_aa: CASSPPGWTGGEAFF

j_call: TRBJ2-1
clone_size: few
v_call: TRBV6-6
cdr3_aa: CASTSFGGRANEQFF

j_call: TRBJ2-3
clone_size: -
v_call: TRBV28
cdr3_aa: CASSGPRTDTQYF

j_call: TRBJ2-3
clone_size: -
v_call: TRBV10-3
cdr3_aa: CATGTHPTGPISDTQYF

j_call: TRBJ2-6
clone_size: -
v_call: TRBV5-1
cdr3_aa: CASRSGLSRSGANVLTF

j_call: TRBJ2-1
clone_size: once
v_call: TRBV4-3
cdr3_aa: CASSQEGGWRVGRSYNEQFF

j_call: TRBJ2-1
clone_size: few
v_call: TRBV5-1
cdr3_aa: CASSLDGSYNEQFF

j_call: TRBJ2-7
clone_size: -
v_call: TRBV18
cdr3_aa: CASSTTLLAGAAGDEQYF

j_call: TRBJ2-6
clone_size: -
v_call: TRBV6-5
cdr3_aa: CASSYSKLSGANVLTF

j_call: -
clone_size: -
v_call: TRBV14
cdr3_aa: CASSPFNRLAGGHEQYF

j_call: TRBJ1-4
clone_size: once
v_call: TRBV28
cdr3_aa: CASSSIREATNEKLFF

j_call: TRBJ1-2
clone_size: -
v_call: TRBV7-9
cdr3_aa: CASSRDQRSGYTF

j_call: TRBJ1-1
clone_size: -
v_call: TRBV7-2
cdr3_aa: CASSLGGAGYTEAFF

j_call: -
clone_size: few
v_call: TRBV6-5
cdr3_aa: CASSYSSASGIYEQYF

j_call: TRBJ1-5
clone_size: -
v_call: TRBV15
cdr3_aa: CATSRGGGGQPQHF

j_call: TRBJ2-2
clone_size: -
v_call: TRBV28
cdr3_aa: CASSPPRNTGELFF

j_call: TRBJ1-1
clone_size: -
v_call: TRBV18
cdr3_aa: CASSFLSTGENTEAFF

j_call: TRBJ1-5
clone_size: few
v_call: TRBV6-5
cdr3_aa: CASRITGGRQPQHF

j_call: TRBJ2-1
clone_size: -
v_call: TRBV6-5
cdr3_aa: CASRVFGLYNEQFF

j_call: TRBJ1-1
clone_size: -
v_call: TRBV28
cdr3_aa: CATDGQNTEAFF

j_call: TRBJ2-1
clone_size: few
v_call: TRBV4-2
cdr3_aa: CASSQEVAGGQNEQFF

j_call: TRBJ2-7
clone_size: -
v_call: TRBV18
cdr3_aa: CASSPLFTAASYEQYF

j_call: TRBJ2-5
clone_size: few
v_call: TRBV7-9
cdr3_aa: CASSLLGRETQYF

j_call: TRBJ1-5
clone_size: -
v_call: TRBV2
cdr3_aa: CATQTGNNQPQHF

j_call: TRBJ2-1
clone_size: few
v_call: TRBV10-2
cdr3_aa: CASSDPLPLLYNEQFF

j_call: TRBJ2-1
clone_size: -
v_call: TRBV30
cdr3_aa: CAWSPKLGTSGGTGYNEQFF

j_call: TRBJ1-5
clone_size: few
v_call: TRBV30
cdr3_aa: CEEGGVNVNQPQHF

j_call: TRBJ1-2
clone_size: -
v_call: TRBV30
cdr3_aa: CAWSPQGADNYGYTF

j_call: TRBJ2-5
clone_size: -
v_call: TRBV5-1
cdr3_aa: CASSGQGFGLETQYF

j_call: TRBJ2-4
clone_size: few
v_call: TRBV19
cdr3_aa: CASSSWDRVDIQYF

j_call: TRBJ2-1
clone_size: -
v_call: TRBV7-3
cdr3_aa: CASSLSYGTTYNEQFF

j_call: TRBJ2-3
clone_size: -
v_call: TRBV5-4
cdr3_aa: CASSLGQGMRTDTQYF

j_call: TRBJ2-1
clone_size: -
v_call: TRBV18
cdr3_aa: CASSPSGSSYNEQFF